These 21 T cell receptor beta chains share one sample of origin, sequenced in a study of vaccination effects on CD4 cells after COVID-19. For these receptors, no antigen is known. Produced via immunoSEQ multiplex PCR; TCRdb's table is partial and in-frame only. The sample contains approximately 70,000 clones, roughly 75% of which appear only once. Having been cultured for about 10 days, the cells underwent CD4+ T cell isolation. Participants completed two doses of the BNT162b2 or mRNA-1273 vaccine. The specimen was CD4+ T cells from PBMCs cultured without peptide, collected after COVID-19 vaccination. The receptors shown here come from a human donor who received a COVID-19 vaccine.

The table lists this clone with a few counts. The J gene is TRBJ1-2, the V gene TRBV28; unclear D gene. The CDR3 totals 16 residues. V was shortened by 2 bases and J by 1 base, with 14 bases between the two germline ends. Germline CDR1 is MDHEN and CDR2 is SYDVKM. Here the CDR3 reads CASSLTGPSFNYGYTF. In nucleotides, the CDR3 is TGTGCCAGCAGTTTAACGGGCCCCAGTTTTAACTATGGCTACACCTTC.

The chain combines TRBV9 with TRBJ2-2; possible D gene TRBD1, 6 bases. Germline-derived CDR1 and CDR2 are SGDLS and YYNGEE. The CDR3 has 16 residues. The V end was cut by 0 bases, the J end by 4 bases, with 13 bases between. Written as DNA, the CDR3 is TGTGCCAGCAGCGTAGGAGGACAGTTATTCACCGGGGAGCTGTTTTTT. It codes for CASSVGGQLFTGELFF.

The J gene is TRBJ1-2, the V gene TRBV24-1; a weak D match, TRBD1 (5 bases). The CDR3 consists of 14 residues. CDR1 is KGHDR and CDR2 is SFDVKD in the germline V gene. V was cut by 0 bases and J by 3 bases, with 7 bases left in between. In DNA, the CDR3 is TGTGCCACCAGTGATTTGGGACAAGACTATGGCTACACCTTC. Translating it yields CATSDLGQDYGYTF.

The chain carries TRBV7-2 and TRBJ1-6; D possibly corresponds to TRBD1 (5 bases). CDR3 length equals 16 residues. V was trimmed by 5 bases and J by 9 bases, leaving 20 bases between them. In germline, CDR1 is SGHTA, CDR2 FQGNSA. CDR3 bases: TGTGCCAGCAGCCCCCTCGGGACGGCGAATAGTTCACCCCTCCACTTT. As protein: CASSPLGTANSSPLHF.

Concerning this clone itself: One end of the junction varies from germline; a read error may be responsible. The J gene is TRBJ2-3, the V gene TRBV5-5; tentatively, D is TRBD2 (6 bases). CDR3 length: 16 residues. CDR1 is SGHKS, CDR2 YYEKEE, per germline (reference sequence). The CDR3 nucleotides read TGTGCCAGCACCTTGGTGGGACTCAAGGATACAGATACGCAGTATTTT. Protein: CASTLVGLKDTDTQYF.

The sample holds one count of this clone. The chain couples TRBV12-5 to TRBJ2-6; 9 bases fit TRBD1. Trimming took 4 bases from V and 4 from J; bases not matched to a gene: 8. Per the germline V gene, CDR1 is LGHNT and CDR2 is FRNRAP. This CDR3 is built from 17 residues. CDR3 in DNA: TGTGCTAGTGGTTCGGGACAGGGATTGGGCGGGGCCAACGTCCTGACTTTC. It yields the protein CASGSGQGLGGANVLTF.

The rearrangement links TRBV6-2 or TRBV6-3 to TRBJ2-7; D tentatively reads TRBD1 or TRBD2 (6 bases each). Trimming took off 5 bases at V and 2 bases at J, with 16 bases between the two ends. This CDR3 has 15 residues. Looked up from germline, CDR1 is MNHEY and CDR2 is SVGEGT. The CDR3, as DNA: TGTGCCAGCAGTCTGTACGGGGGCCGTACCTACGAGCAGTACGTC. As protein: CASSLYGGRTYEQYV.

The chain carries TRBV7-3 and TRBJ1-1, with TRBD1 matching 7 bases. The CDR3 consists of 16 residues. Unmatched junction bases numbered 8, after V lost 1 base and J lost 3 bases. Germline V gene data show CDR1 as SGHTA and CDR2 as FQGTGA. The CDR3 here is CASSLRGGAGDTEAFF. The CDR3 DNA sequence: TGTGCCAGCAGCTTAAGAGGGGGCGCCGGGGACACTGAAGCTTTCTTT.

V and J are TRBV28 and TRBJ1-1; D is perhaps TRBD1 (5 bases). The CDR3 spans 16 residues. Germline V gene lookup returns CDR1 MDHEN and CDR2 SYDVKM. V was shortened by 6 bases and J by 5 bases, with 22 bases between the two germline ends. CDR3 nucleotides: TGTGCCAGCAGCTCTGCTCCGGGGGGAGGTGTTACTGAAGCTTTCTTT. Translated: CASSSAPGGGVTEAFF. The full variable domain, in which reference TRBV28 and TRBJ1-1 provide the parts outside the CDR3, is DVKVTQSSRYLVKRTGEKVFLECVQDMDHENMFWYRQDPGLGLRLIYFSYDVKMKEKGDIPEGYSVSREKKERFSLILESASTNQTSMYLCASSSAPGGGVTEAFFGQGTRLTVV.

V gene TRBV7-2 combines with J gene TRBJ1-6; TRBD1 matches 7 bases. Germline V lookup: CDR1 SGHTA, CDR2 FQGNSA. Germline trimming cut 5 bases from V and 9 bases from J; bases unmatched to any gene: 10. The CDR3 has 15 residues. DNA for the CDR3: TGTGCCAGCAGCCGGATACAGGGGAAAATTTCACCCCTCCACTTT. This gives the protein CASSRIQGKISPLHF. The full variable domain, completed using reference TRBV7-2 and TRBJ1-6, is GAGVSQSPSNKVTEKGKDVELRCDPISGHTALYWYRQSLGQGLEFLIYFQGNSAPDKSGLPSDRFSAERTGGSVSTLTIQRTQQEDSAVYLCASSRIQGKISPLHFGNGTRLTVT.

The chain carries TRBV4-1 and TRBJ2-5, with 7 bases matching TRBD1. Germline V gene lookup returns CDR1 MGHRA and CDR2 YSYEKL. This CDR3 region has 15 residues. J gave up 7 bases and V 4 bases, and 12 bases lay outside the gene matches. The CDR3 is CASSRDPTGVATQYF. The CDR3 nucleotides read TGCGCCAGCAGCCGGGACCCAACAGGGGTGGCGACCCAGTACTTC.

The chain links TRBV7-2 to TRBJ2-7, with D possibly matching TRBD2 (5 bases). Germline V lookup: CDR1 SGHTA, CDR2 FQGNSA. The V gene lost 5 bases and the J gene lost 6 bases, with 17 bases spanning the gap. CDR3 size: 14 residues. CDR3 residues: CASSLSSGNGEQYV. The CDR3, as DNA: TGTGCCAGCAGCCTCAGTTCCGGGAACGGCGAGCAGTACGTC.

This clone was counted once. This chain links TRBV19 with TRBJ2-2, with TRBD2 matching over 10 bases. The germline CDR1 and CDR2 sequences are LNHDA and SQIVND (reference sequence). This CDR3 spans 15 amino acids. V lost 7 bases and J lost 4; bases outside the gene matches: 6. CDR3 DNA: TGTGCCAGTATGGTGCAGCGGGGGGGCACCGGGGAGCTGTTTTTT. Encoded protein: CASMVQRGGTGELFF. The full variable domain, in which reference TRBV19 and TRBJ2-2 provide the parts outside the CDR3, is DGGITQSPKYLFRKEGQNVTLSCEQNLNHDAMYWYRQDPGQGLRLIYYSQIVNDFQKGDIAEGYSVSREKKESFPLTVTSAQKNPTAFYLCASMVQRGGTGELFFGEGSRLTVL.

CDR3 sequence (DNA): TGTGCCAGCAGCTTATCAGGACAGGGAATTTGGGGAGGCTACACCTTC. As protein: CASSLSGQGIWGGYTF. V and J are TRBV7-8 and TRBJ1-2, with TRBD1 identical over 8 bases. The CDR3 is 16 amino acids. The V and J ends lost 2 bases and 8 bases, in that order; junction bases with no gene match: 13. Germline-derived CDR1 and CDR2 are SGHVS and FQNEAQ.

This clone was seen once. This chain uses TRBV2 with TRBJ2-5; D gene ambiguous. V was trimmed by 3 bases and J by 1 base, leaving 6 bases between them. CDR1 is SNHLY and CDR2 is FYNNEI in the germline V gene. CDR3 size: 13 residues. The CDR3 coding sequence is TGTGCCAGCAGTGACCGGGTCCAAGAGACCCAGTACTTC. Amino acid sequence: CASSDRVQETQYF.

The V call is TRBV18, the J call TRBJ2-3; D gene ambiguous. This CDR3 contains 15 residues. Germline-derived CDR1 and CDR2 are KGHSH and LQKENI. V was cut by 4 bases and J by 4 bases, with 15 bases left in between. The CDR3 sequence is CASSQRTRKPDTQYF. In nucleotides, the CDR3 is TGTGCCAGCTCACAAAGGACCCGAAAGCCAGATACGCAGTATTTT.

The DNA for the CDR3 is TGTGCCAGCAGCTTGGCCCTAGGACAGGGCTATGGCTACACCTTC. Translation gives CASSLALGQGYGYTF. The chain uses TRBV5-6 and TRBJ1-2, with 8 bases fitting TRBD1. V lost 0 bases to trimming and J lost 4 bases; unmatched junction nucleotides: 5. Per the germline V gene, CDR1 is SGHDT and CDR2 is YYEEEE. This CDR3 region has 15 residues. Combining the CDR3 with reference TRBV5-6 and TRBJ1-2 gives the whole variable domain DAGVTQSPTHLIKTRGQQVTLRCSPKSGHDTVSWYQQALGQGPQFIFQYYEEEERQRGNFPDRFSGHQFPNYSSELNVNALLLGDSALYLCASSLALGQGYGYTFGSGTRLTVV.

This clone was seen more than once but under ten times. The V and J genes are TRBV7-9 and TRBJ1-4; TRBD1 is a possible D gene (5 bases). CDR3 length: 14 residues. Germline V gene lookup returns CDR1 SEHNR and CDR2 FQNEAQ (reference sequence). The germline V and J ends were trimmed by 4 bases and 9 bases, with 15 bases remaining between them. The CDR3 nucleotides are TGTGCCAGCAGCTGTAGGGACTGGCCCAAAAAACTGTTTTTT. Encoded protein: CASSCRDWPKKLFF.

V is TRBV5-1 and J is TRBJ2-3, with D possibly TRBD2 on 6 matching bases. CDR3 length: 14 residues. Germline CDR1 and CDR2: SGHRS and YFSETQ. The V end lost 4 bases, the J end lost 9 bases, and 18 bases lay between the germline ends. The CDR3 DNA reads as TGCGCCAGCAGCAACGGGACCGGGGGACGAACGCAGTATTTT. Translation gives CASSNGTGGRTQYF.

The chain couples TRBV11-2 to TRBJ2-7; no clear D. Germline V gene lookup returns CDR1 SGHAT and CDR2 FQNNGV. The CDR3 runs to 12 residues. V gave up 4 bases and J gave up 9 bases, with 13 bases separating them. The chain's CDR3 is CASSSQSLGQYV. CDR3 DNA sequence: TGTGCCAGCAGCTCCCAGTCACTCGGGCAGTACGTC.

The chain couples TRBV12-5 to TRBJ2-3; D may be TRBD1 (6 bases). CDR3 length: 16 amino acids. Deletions cut 5 bases from V and 2 bases from J, with 17 bases between. CDR1 is LGHNT and CDR2 is FRNRAP in the germline V gene. The CDR3 DNA sequence: TGTGCTAGTGGTCGCCTTAGGACAGCCGACACAGATACGCAGTATTTT. This sequence encodes CASGRLRTADTDTQYF.